The T cell receptor delta chain under discussion was sequenced for a study of γδ T cells in repeated Plasmodium falciparum infection. TCRdb applied CATT to the multiplex PCR reads for clone calling. Here the sample spans 85,000 to 100,000 delta-chain clones, 0.8% to 1% being singletons. With respect to this clone: TCRdb lists the protein of a much larger clone for this DNA, which differs at residue 3, so this is likely a read error; the protein given here is translated from the DNA itself.

The specimen sequenced was gamma-delta T cells from blood. The sequence was collected from a pool of human donors (malaria-infected and uninfected, not separated).

The CDR3 spells CAHTITHGYLLGDTDKLIF. The CDR3 bases are TGTGCTCATACCATTACCCATGGTTATTTACTGGGGGATACCGATAAACTCATCTTT. The chain is built from TRDV1 and TRDJ1; 10 bases match TRDD3. The J gene is not listed in TCRdb, so it was assigned here from a DNA match to germline. The CDR3 is 19 amino acids. Germline trimming cut 10 bases from V and 2 bases from J; bases unmatched to any gene: 22. In germline, CDR1 is TSWWSYY, CDR2 QGS.